The clone carrying this T cell receptor beta chain was found once. The data were taken from a study of cytomegalovirus exposure and HLA in healthy donors. The PCR employed 60 Vbeta primers together with 13 Jbeta primers. Produced via immunoSEQ multiplex PCR; TCRdb's table is partial and in-frame only. The data show 150,000 to 200,000 clones, roughly 77% seen once. Healthy bone marrow donors made up the cohort. The sequenced sample was PBMCs. This receptor was taken from a male donor in good health and CMV-seronegative.

The CDR3 spells CASSSYSVTGQETQYF. CDR3 nucleotide sequence: TGTGCCAGCAGCTCCTATTCGGTGACAGGGCAAGAGACCCAGTACTTC. The chain couples TRBV5-8 to TRBJ2-5, with 7 bases that match TRBD1. Germline trimming cut 3 bases from V and 2 bases from J; bases unmatched to any gene: 10. In germline, CDR1 is SGHTS, CDR2 YDEGEE. This CDR3 has 16 amino acids.